This T cell receptor beta chain derives from a study of tumor-infiltrating lymphocytes in primary liver carcinoma. Whole-study results and caveats: Relative to blood, tumors carried a significantly larger fraction of the repertoire in their top 250 clones (p = 0.039).

Per the germline V gene, CDR1 is ENHRY and CDR2 is SYGVKD. CDR3 size: 16 residues. The study co-extracted DNA and RNA from around 20-30 mg of unsorted bulk tissue. From around 500 ng total RNA, TCR beta cDNA was generated with a primer in the constant region. Libraries for TCR beta were built through three nested multiplex PCR rounds, which together made up a slightly modified ARM-PCR procedure. A C-beta reverse primer and TRBV1-TRBV30 forward primers served in each of the first two PCR rounds, at about 10 cycles apiece. One entry per CDR3 protein, called by TCRdb with MiXCR from the multiplex PCR reads. Counted here are some 64,000 distinct CDR3 sequences, about 71% occurring once; the ten biggest clones make up 30% to 40%. With respect to this clonotype: Antigen: not known. A read error may account for a junction end that differs from germline.

This chain connects TRBV10-3 to TRBJ2-3; 10 nucleotides align to TRBD2. Sequenced sample: liver tumor tissue from sampling region 4. Subset indicated: tumor region T4, right-lateral pole. This TCR was recovered from a man aged 35-49 years with primary liver carcinoma and hepatitis B virus infection. The CDR3 here is CAIRHTSGASTGTRYF. The CDR3 coding sequence is TGTGCCATCAGGCATACTAGCGGGGCTAGCACAGGTACGCGGTATTTT.